This paragraph covers one T cell receptor beta chain sequence. What it recognizes is unknown. Sequencing used immunoSEQ multiplex PCR; TCRdb keeps in-frame clones, though not all of them. The sample includes 120,000 to 150,000 clones, around 90% seen only once; the top ten take 1.5%. Germline V gene lookup returns CDR1 SGHRS and CDR2 YFSETQ. This CDR3 is built from 15 residues. The V end was cut by 2 bases, the J end by 5 bases, with 16 bases between. The data are from a study of CD4+ T cells in melanoma. General study findings and limits: A reported correlation linked neoantigen-specific CD4+ T cells to CD8+, macrophage and B cell function. Neoantigen-specific CD4+ T cells in melanoma reportedly had diverse differentiation states.

This sequence joins TRBV5-1 and TRBJ2-5; D is possibly TRBD2 (6 bases). The sequence derives from a human donor with melanoma. The CDR3 loop is CASSFGEGGMETQYF. CDR3 nucleotides: TGCGCCAGCAGCTTCGGCGAGGGCGGGATGGAGACCCAGTACTTC. Complete variable domain (other parts from reference TRBV5-1 and TRBJ2-5): KAGVTQTPRYLIKTRGQQVTLSCSPISGHRSVSWYQQTPGQGLQFLFEYFSETQRNKGNFPGRFSGRQFSNSRSEMNVSTLELGDSALYLCASSFGEGGMETQYFGPGTRLLVL.